The 15 T cell receptor beta chains below were found in one sample sequenced in a study of shared clonotypes between healthy human individuals. Using immunoSEQ multiplex PCR, the repertoire was profiled, and TCRdb retains in-frame clones only, with some absent. The sample carries some 1,900,000 clones, just under 95% recorded once. Naive CD8 cells were CD45RO-negative, positively selected for CCR7, excluding terminally differentiated effector memory CD45RA+ cells. Sequencing was done on a sample of naive CD8+ T cells sorted from blood. All receptors derive from a man between 18 and 29 years old in good health.

A note on this clone: Other DNA sequences from this sample encode an identical CDR3 as well. CDR3 nucleotide sequence: TGTGCCAGCAGTGAAGATAGCGGGGAGCTGTTTTTT. As protein: CASSEDSGELFF. This chain links TRBV6-1 with TRBJ2-2, with D unresolved. CDR1 is MNHNS, CDR2 SASEGT, per germline. Trimming pared 1 base from V and 7 bases from J, leaving 4 bases between. The CDR3 is made up of 12 amino acids.

This clone came up once. The rearrangement links TRBV10-1 to TRBJ2-3; 12 positions match TRBD2. Looked up from germline, CDR1 is WNHNN and CDR2 is SYGVQD (reference sequence). V lost 3 bases to trimming and J lost 3 bases; unmatched junction nucleotides: 4. This CDR3 spans 16 amino acids. As DNA, the CDR3 is TGCGCCAGCAGTGACACTAGCGGGGGGCCAACAGATACGCAGTATTTT. It specifies CASSDTSGGPTDTQYF.

V usage is TRBV4-1 and J usage is TRBJ2-7, with 9 nucleotides matching TRBD1. Losses at the gene ends were 5 bases for V and 7 bases for J; bases not matched to a gene: 9. The germline V gene encodes CDR1 MGHRA and CDR2 YSYEKL. The CDR3 length is 14 residues. The DNA of the CDR3 is TGCGCCAGCAGCGGGACGACAGGGGGATTAGAGCAGTACTTC. Protein product: CASSGTTGGLEQYF.

This chain uses TRBV5-4 with TRBJ2-2; tentatively, D is TRBD1 (6 bases). Trimming removed 2 bases at V and 4 bases at J, with 9 bases between. CDR1 SGHNT and CDR2 YYREEE come from the germline V gene (reference sequence). CDR3 length: 14 amino acids. CDR3 DNA: TGTGCCAGCAGCTTAGGGACACTCACCGGGGAGCTGTTTTTT. It is translated as CASSLGTLTGELFF.

J is TRBJ1-1 and V is TRBV14, with unresolved D. Germline CDR1 SGHDN, CDR2 FVKESK. The V gene lost 0 bases and the J gene lost 0 bases, with 8 bases spanning the gap. The CDR3 runs to 15 residues. CDR3 in DNA: TGTGCCAGCAGCCAAGACGATGTCATGAACACTGAAGCTTTCTTT. Translated, it gives CASSQDDVMNTEAFF.

This chain links TRBV9 with TRBJ2-2, with TRBD1 matching over 9 bases. Germline loops: CDR1 SGDLS, CDR2 YYNGEE. After removal of 3 bases from V and 5 bases from J, the junction contained 5 bases not matched to a gene. The CDR3 is 15 residues long. This chain's CDR3 is CASSAQTGGTGELFF. DNA for the CDR3: TGTGCCAGCAGCGCTCAGACAGGGGGTACCGGGGAGCTGTTTTTT.

V usage is TRBV27 and J usage is TRBJ2-7; 8 nucleotides align to TRBD2. V was clipped by 5 bases and J by 3 bases; unmatched bases: 6. CDR3 size: 14 residues. From germline, CDR1 is MNHEY and CDR2 SMNVEV (reference sequence). The DNA for the CDR3 is TGTGCCAGCAGTCAGACTAGCGTCGGCTACGAGCAGTACTTC. Translation: CASSQTSVGYEQYF.

This chain uses TRBV11-2 with TRBJ2-3, with a weak D call TRBD1 (6 bases). This CDR3 spans 15 amino acids. Germline V lookup: CDR1 SGHAT, CDR2 FQNNGV. V was shortened by 3 bases and J by 2 bases, with 12 bases between the two germline ends. The CDR3 loop is CASSFWAGVTDTQYF. The CDR3, as DNA: TGTGCCAGCAGCTTTTGGGCAGGGGTCACAGATACGCAGTATTTT.

This chain connects TRBV7-8 to TRBJ1-1; 10 bases line up with TRBD1. Trimming at V came to 5 bases and at J to 5 bases, leaving 14 bases not matched to a gene. The CDR3 has 17 residues. Germline V gene lookup returns CDR1 SGHVS and CDR2 FQNEAQ. CDR3 bases: TGTGCCAGCAGCCCAGAGACAGGGGGCCAATTATATACTGAAGCTTTCTTT. This translates into CASSPETGGQLYTEAFF.

This clone appeared once. At the DNA level, this CDR3 is encoded by other sequences in the same sample as well. V gene TRBV29-1 combines with J gene TRBJ1-2; 8 positions agree with TRBD1. V was pared by 4 bases and J by 6 bases, with 1 base of the junction left unmatched. Germline CDR1 reads SQVTM; CDR2 reads ANQGSEA. The CDR3 sequence is 11 residues long. CDR3 coding DNA: TGCAGCGTTGGGACAGGGAATGGCTACACCTTC. This encodes CSVGTGNGYTF. Variable domain in full (rest from reference TRBV29-1 and TRBJ1-2): SAVISQKPSRDICQRGTSLTIQCQVDSQVTMMFWYRQQPGQSLTLIATANQGSEATYESGFVIDKFPISRPNLTFSTLTVSNMSPEDSSIYLCSVGTGNGYTFGSGTRLTVV.

This chain links TRBV11-1 with TRBJ2-7; D may be TRBD2 (5 bases). The CDR3 is 14 residues long. Germline lookup yields CDR1 SGHAT and CDR2 FQDESV (reference sequence). The germline V and J ends were trimmed by 2 bases and 3 bases, with 11 bases remaining between them. The CDR3 DNA follows: TGTGCCAGCAGCTTAAGAGGGAACCACTACGAGCAGTACTTC. Encoded protein: CASSLRGNHYEQYF.

The rearrangement joins TRBV19 to TRBJ2-1; 12 nucleotides line up with TRBD2. The germline CDR1 and CDR2 sequences are LNHDA and SQIVND (reference sequence). CDR3 length equals 16 residues. V was clipped by 4 bases and J by 8 bases; unmatched bases: 9. CDR3 sequence: CASSRASGGASDEQFF. CDR3 coding DNA: TGTGCCAGTAGTAGGGCTAGCGGGGGGGCCAGCGATGAGCAGTTCTTC. Based on the CDR3 plus reference TRBV19 and TRBJ2-1, the full variable domain is DGGITQSPKYLFRKEGQNVTLSCEQNLNHDAMYWYRQDPGQGLRLIYYSQIVNDFQKGDIAEGYSVSREKKESFPLTVTSAQKNPTAFYLCASSRASGGASDEQFFGPGTRLTVL.

CDR3 region: CASSSDRGPGTEAFF. As DNA, the CDR3 is TGCGCCAGCAGCTCTGACAGGGGCCCGGGCACTGAAGCTTTCTTT. V and J are TRBV5-1 and TRBJ1-1; 8 nucleotides align to TRBD1. This CDR3 is 15 amino acids long. Germline-derived CDR1 and CDR2 are SGHRS and YFSETQ. With 3 bases clipped from V and 4 bases from J, the junction kept 8 bases outside the gene matches.

The chain combines TRBV4-1 with TRBJ1-2; D is unresolved. The V gene lost 0 bases and the J gene lost 7 bases, with 9 bases spanning the gap. The germline V gene encodes CDR1 MGHRA and CDR2 YSYEKL. This CDR3 comprises 13 residues. The CDR3 nucleotides read TGCGCCAGCAGCCAAGAGAGAGGTAGTGGCTACACCTTC. Translating gives CASSQERGSGYTF.

The chain has TRBV11-2 and TRBJ2-5; the D gene is possibly TRBD1 (6 bases). V lost 5 bases and J 4 bases, leaving 14 bases between the germline ends. CDR1 and CDR2 from the germline V gene are SGHAT and FQNNGV. The CDR3 is 14 amino acids. The CDR3 DNA follows: TGTGCCAGCAGCCCACTAGAAGGGGGAGAGACCCAGTACTTC. It yields the protein CASSPLEGGETQYF.